The sequence of this T cell receptor (beta chain) was determined in a study of blood T cell repertoires in COVID-19. This clone turned up a few times. Under the authors' procedure: Estimation of nucleated cell counts relied on the amplification of reference gene primers. Clones were sequenced by immunoSEQ multiplex PCR, and TCRdb holds only the in-frame ones, with some missing. The V and J calls and clone size are taken from that table; D and trimming were inferred from the DNA. The sample has 150,000 to 200,000 clones; about 88% are singletons. Specimen: peripheral blood. The source is a woman of 80 years or more in a cohort sampled during active or convalescent COVID-19.

The CDR3 sequence is CASSSDRINYGYTF. Written as DNA, the CDR3 is TGTGCCAGCAGTTCAGACAGGATTAACTATGGCTACACCTTC. This sequence joins TRBV28 and TRBJ1-2; perhaps TRBD1 as D (6 bases). Trimming removed 4 bases from V and 1 base from J, with 10 bases in between. CDR1 and CDR2 (germline): MDHEN, SYDVKM. The CDR3 spans 14 residues.